The 24 T cell receptor beta chains in this list originate from one sample, sequenced in a study of PD-1 blockade in mismatch repair-deficient tumors. Repertoires were generated with immunoSEQ multiplex PCR, while TCRdb's copy carries only in-frame clones and drops some. The sample lists 60,000 to 75,000 clones, approximately 88% occurring once. The specimen was peripheral blood, collected 52 weeks after starting pembrolizumab. These receptors were obtained from an adult with mismatch repair-deficient cancer.

V usage is TRBV11-3 and J usage is TRBJ1-2; no reliable D call. V was cut by 5 bases and J by 5 bases, with 18 bases left in between. The length of the CDR3 is 15 residues. Germline lookup yields CDR1 SGHNT and CDR2 YENEEA. CDR3 region: CASSPRTDAVYGYTF. The CDR3 coding sequence is TGTGCCAGCAGCCCCAGGACGGACGCAGTATATGGCTACACCTTC.

This clone has a handful of counts. The gene calls are TRBV5-6 and TRBJ1-5; D uncertain. V lost 0 bases, J lost 3 bases, and 4 bases lay in between. Germline V gene lookup returns CDR1 SGHDT and CDR2 YYEEEE. This CDR3 contains 13 residues. The chain's CDR3 is CASSLAFNQPQHF. CDR3 in DNA: TGTGCCAGCAGCTTGGCCTTCAATCAGCCCCAGCATTTT. Looking up the rest from reference TRBV5-6 and TRBJ1-5 gives the full variable domain: DAGVTQSPTHLIKTRGQQVTLRCSPKSGHDTVSWYQQALGQGPQFIFQYYEEEERQRGNFPDRFSGHQFPNYSSELNVNALLLGDSALYLCASSLAFNQPQHFGDGTRLSIL.

The V gene is TRBV28, the J gene TRBJ2-7, with 7 nucleotides matching TRBD2. The V gene end was trimmed by 3 bases and the J gene end by 0 bases; junction bases not matched to a gene: 8. Germline assignment: CDR1 MDHEN and CDR2 SYDVKM. The CDR3 spans 16 residues. The chain's CDR3 is CASSFTLAGLSYEQYF. CDR3 nucleotides: TGTGCCAGCAGTTTCACTTTAGCGGGTCTCTCCTACGAGCAGTACTTC.

This rearrangement joins TRBV4-2 to TRBJ2-7; 7 nucleotides match TRBD2. Germline CDR1 reads LGHNA; CDR2 reads YNFKEQ. Trimming cost V 5 bases and J 3 bases; bases outside gene matches: 7. The CDR3 runs 14 residues. CDR3 sequence: CASSYGDYGYEQYF. For the CDR3, the DNA is TGTGCCAGCAGCTACGGGGACTATGGCTACGAGCAGTACTTC.

The chain carries TRBV10-3 and TRBJ2-3; no clear D gene. Germline lookup yields CDR1 ENHRY and CDR2 SYGVKD. V shed 3 bases and J shed 3 bases, with 10 bases lying between them. This CDR3 spans 14 amino acids. The CDR3 nucleotides read TGTGCCATCAGTGACACGGTGGAAACAGATACGCAGTATTTT. Protein: CAISDTVETDTQYF.

CDR3 nucleotides: TGTGCCAGCGCCCATGATACAGGGGCTAGTGAAAAACTGTTTTTT. This codes for CASAHDTGASEKLFF. This sequence joins TRBV9 and TRBJ1-4; 7 bases match TRBD1. CDR1 and CDR2 from the germline V gene are SGDLS and YYNGEE. V gave up 7 bases and J gave up 7 bases; unmatched junction bases: 13. The CDR3 extends over 15 amino acids.

This chain connects TRBV19 to TRBJ1-5; D may be TRBD1 (6 bases). CDR1 and CDR2 from the germline V gene are LNHDA and SQIVND (reference sequence). The CDR3 is 13 residues long. V was pared by 7 bases and J by 5 bases, with 12 bases between. CDR3 residues: CASTRGGDQPQHF. The CDR3, as DNA: TGTGCCAGTACGAGGGGGGGAGATCAGCCCCAGCATTTT.

This chain connects TRBV4-3 to TRBJ2-3, with a possible D match to TRBD2 (6 bases). V dropped 1 base and J dropped 1 base, with 9 bases sitting between them. Germline V gives CDR1 LGHNA, CDR2 YSLEER. The CDR3 sequence is 15 residues long. CDR3 in amino acids: CASSQASVRTDTQYF. The CDR3 DNA reads TGCGCCAGCAGCCAAGCTAGCGTACGCACAGATACGCAGTATTTT.

This chain joins TRBV7-8 and TRBJ2-5; no clear D gene. Germline CDR1 SGHVS, CDR2 FQNEAQ. The V and J ends lost 5 bases and 5 bases respectively, with 9 bases between them. The CDR3 runs 12 residues. The DNA of the CDR3 is TGTGCCAGCAGCCCTTCGCTGGAGACCCAGTACTTC. Its protein product is CASSPSLETQYF.

The chain has TRBV9 and TRBJ2-3; TRBD1 matches 7 bases. CDR3 length: 15 residues. Per germline, CDR1 SGDLS and CDR2 YYNGEE. After removal of 4 bases from V and 3 bases from J, the junction contained 8 bases not matched to a gene. The DNA of the CDR3 is TGTGCCAGCAGCCCGACAGGGATGGAGACAGATACGCAGTATTTT. Amino acids: CASSPTGMETDTQYF.

V gene TRBV7-2 combines with J gene TRBJ2-2, with unresolved D. This CDR3 is built from 14 residues. Trimming left V 1 base short and J 5 bases short, with 8 bases between. Germline V gene sequence: CDR1 SGHTA, CDR2 FQGNSA. The CDR3 DNA sequence: TGTGCCAGCAGCTTAGTCGGCAGAACCGGGGAGCTGTTTTTT. Translated, it gives CASSLVGRTGELFF. Using reference TRBV7-2 and TRBJ2-2 for the parts outside the CDR3, the full variable domain is GAGVSQSPSNKVTEKGKDVELRCDPISGHTALYWYRQSLGQGLEFLIYFQGNSAPDKSGLPSDRFSAERTGGSVSTLTIQRTQQEDSAVYLCASSLVGRTGELFFGEGSRLTVL.

This rearrangement joins TRBV30 to TRBJ2-7; 10 bases fit TRBD2. Germline CDR1 reads GTSNPN; CDR2 reads SVGIG (reference sequence). CDR3 length: 13 residues. V trimming: 6 bases; J trimming: 3 bases; junction bases outside the gene matches: 5. The CDR3, as DNA: TGTGCCTGCAGGACTAGCGGTCTCTACGAGCAGTACTTC. Translating gives CACRTSGLYEQYF.

This chain joins TRBV11-2 and TRBJ2-1; the D call may be TRBD1 or TRBD2 (5 bases each). This CDR3 comprises 19 residues. Trimming removed 2 bases at V and 0 bases at J, with 20 bases between. CDR1 is SGHAT and CDR2 is FQNNGV in the germline V gene. CDR3 bases: TGTGCCAGCAGCTTACGGGGCCTACCCCTTAAGCGCTCCTACAATGAGCAGTTCTTC. Translating it yields CASSLRGLPLKRSYNEQFF.

The V call is TRBV4-1, the J call TRBJ2-1; 14 nucleotides match TRBD2. The germline CDR1 and CDR2 sequences are MGHRA and YSYEKL. This CDR3 is 18 amino acids long. Trimming cost V 4 bases and J 0 bases; bases outside gene matches: 5. CDR3 protein: CASSLTSGRGSSYNEQFF. In DNA, the CDR3 is TGCGCCAGCAGCCTGACTAGCGGGAGGGGGAGCTCCTACAATGAGCAGTTCTTC.

The V and J genes are TRBV18 and TRBJ2-7, with TRBD1 identical over 10 bases. The CDR3 extends over 13 amino acids. The junction had 2 bases not matched to a gene; V was cut back by 6 bases and J by 3 bases. CDR1 is KGHSH and CDR2 is LQKENI in the germline V gene. Here the CDR3 DNA reads TGTGCCAGCTCTGGGACAGGGGTCTACGAGCAGTACTTC. It encodes CASSGTGVYEQYF.

This clone was counted a few times. The rearrangement joins TRBV7-9 to TRBJ1-2; 8 bases match TRBD1. The CDR3 totals 15 residues. The trim removed 0 bases at V and 11 bases at J, leaving 11 bases unmatched. Germline assignment: CDR1 SEHNR and CDR2 FQNEAQ (reference sequence). The CDR3 spells CASSLAPDRVSAYTF. In DNA form, the CDR3 reads TGTGCCAGCAGCTTAGCGCCGGACAGGGTATCGGCGTACACCTTC.

The chain carries TRBV27 and TRBJ2-7; 9 bases are a match to TRBD1. V shed 6 bases, J shed 3 bases, and the junction held 9 bases outside the gene matches. The CDR3 runs to 15 residues. CDR1 is MNHEY, CDR2 SMNVEV, per germline (reference sequence). The DNA of the CDR3 is TGTGCCAGCAGCAAACGGGACAGGGAAGGCTACGAGCAGTACTTC. The encoded protein is CASSKRDREGYEQYF.

The chain joins TRBV5-1 to TRBJ2-5; D perhaps matches TRBD1 (6 bases). The germline V gene encodes CDR1 SGHRS and CDR2 YFSETQ. The CDR3 extends over 15 amino acids. The V gene lost 0 bases and the J gene lost 0 bases, with 9 bases spanning the gap. CDR3 sequence: CASSLVGTYQETQYF. The CDR3 nucleotides read TGCGCCAGCAGCTTGGTAGGGACATACCAAGAGACCCAGTACTTC.

This clone was detected only once. The rearrangement joins TRBV6-5 to TRBJ1-5; D might be TRBD1 (5 bases). CDR1 MNHEY and CDR2 SVGAGI come from the germline V gene. This CDR3 has 16 residues. Trimming removed 2 bases at V and 3 bases at J, with 14 bases between. This CDR3 is CASSYRGRAYNQPQHF. In DNA form, the CDR3 reads TGTGCCAGCAGTTACAGAGGCAGGGCGTACAATCAGCCCCAGCATTTT.

V and J are TRBV7-9 and TRBJ2-6; possible D gene TRBD2, 5 bases. V was pared by 5 bases and J by 0 bases, with 14 bases between. Germline CDR1 reads SEHNR; CDR2 reads FQNEAQ (reference sequence). The CDR3 sequence is 17 residues long. The CDR3 is CASSTFREGSGANVLTF. The CDR3 nucleotides read TGTGCCAGCAGCACTTTCAGAGAGGGCTCTGGGGCCAACGTCCTGACTTTC. The whole variable domain, filled in from reference TRBV7-9 and TRBJ2-6, reads DTGVSQNPRHKITKRGQNVTFRCDPISEHNRLYWYRQTLGQGPEFLTYFQNEAQLEKSRLLSDRFSAERPKGSFSTLEIQRTEQGDSAMYLCASSTFREGSGANVLTFGAGSRLTVL.

The chain has TRBV13 and TRBJ2-5, with D possibly being TRBD1 (6 bases). Trimming left V 4 bases short and J 7 bases short, with 22 bases between. The V gene's germline CDR1 is PRHDT and CDR2 FYEKMQ (reference sequence). The CDR3 sequence is 16 residues long. The CDR3 DNA follows: TGTGCCAGCAGCTCGTCGACAGGAACAGCAGGTGTGACCCAGTACTTC. This sequence encodes CASSSSTGTAGVTQYF.

This sequence joins TRBV30 and TRBJ2-7; 8 bases fit TRBD1. The CDR3 spans 17 residues. Germline assignment: CDR1 GTSNPN and CDR2 SVGIG (reference sequence). Germline trimming cut 2 bases from V and 7 bases from J; bases unmatched to any gene: 19. CDR3 nucleotides: TGTGCCTGGAGTCTCCAGAGGACAGGGTGGGGTGTCGGTGAGCAGTACTTC. Protein sequence: CAWSLQRTGWGVGEQYF.

The gene calls are TRBV28 and TRBJ1-1; D uncertain. Trimming took off 3 bases at V and 0 bases at J, with 8 bases between the two ends. Germline CDR1 MDHEN, CDR2 SYDVKM. This CDR3 has 14 amino acids. Written as DNA, the CDR3 is TGTGCCAGCAGTTTGACAAATATGAACACTGAAGCTTTCTTT. Translating it yields CASSLTNMNTEAFF.

This clone was seen only once. The chain carries TRBV11-2 and TRBJ2-7, with TRBD2 matching 8 bases. V lost 1 base and J lost 4; bases outside the gene matches: 6. In germline, CDR1 is SGHAT, CDR2 FQNNGV. CDR3 length equals 15 residues. CDR3 DNA: TGTGCCAGCAGCTTAGCGGGGACTAGTTTTTACGAGCAGTACTTC. Protein sequence: CASSLAGTSFYEQYF.